These 30 T cell receptor beta chains came from one sample sequenced in a study of T cell responses to AZD1222 COVID-19 vaccine. Profiling relied on immunoSEQ multiplex PCR, and the TCRdb table lists in-frame clones only, not all of them. The data show over 50,000 clones, around 82% seen once. The sample consisted of peripheral blood, taken 28 days after the second AZD1222 dose. The receptor source for this set is an adult who received the AZD1222 COVID-19 vaccine.

The chain combines TRBV28 with TRBJ1-4; D not resolved. The V end was cut by 7 bases, the J end by 0 bases, with 9 bases between. Germline values: CDR1 MDHEN, CDR2 SYDVKM. The CDR3 consists of 14 residues. Here the CDR3 reads CASKEASTNEKLFF. CDR3 nucleotides: TGTGCCAGCAAGGAAGCGTCAACTAATGAAAAACTGTTTTTT. The variable domain in full, completed from reference TRBV28 and TRBJ1-4, reads DVKVTQSSRYLVKRTGEKVFLECVQDMDHENMFWYRQDPGLGLRLIYFSYDVKMKEKGDIPEGYSVSREKKERFSLILESASTNQTSMYLCASKEASTNEKLFFGSGTQLSVL.

The rearrangement uses TRBV27 and TRBJ2-3, with D unresolved. The CDR3 covers 15 residues. V lost 4 bases and J 2 bases, leaving 13 bases between the germline ends. Germline CDR1 is MNHEY and CDR2 is SMNVEV (reference sequence). The CDR3 sequence is CASSWSGSSTDTQYF. Written as DNA, the CDR3 is TGTGCCAGCAGTTGGTCCGGCTCTTCCACAGATACGCAGTATTTT.

V gene TRBV29-1 combines with J gene TRBJ1-1, with no clear D. Germline V gene lookup returns CDR1 SQVTM and CDR2 ANQGSEA. V lost 4 bases to trimming and J lost 0 bases, with 12 bases between them. The CDR3 has 14 residues. Here the CDR3 DNA reads TGCAGCGTTGGGTCGCCAGGATTGAACACTGAAGCTTTCTTT. Protein sequence: CSVGSPGLNTEAFF. Complete variable domain (other parts from reference TRBV29-1 and TRBJ1-1): SAVISQKPSRDICQRGTSLTIQCQVDSQVTMMFWYRQQPGQSLTLIATANQGSEATYESGFVIDKFPISRPNLTFSTLTVSNMSPEDSSIYLCSVGSPGLNTEAFFGQGTRLTVV.

The chain uses TRBV18 and TRBJ2-7, with TRBD1 matching over 8 bases. Trimming cost V 3 bases and J 0 bases; bases outside gene matches: 1. There are 14 residues in the CDR3. Germline assignment: CDR1 KGHSH and CDR2 LQKENI. CDR3 in amino acids: CASSPGQASYEQYF. CDR3 in DNA: TGTGCCAGCTCACCGGGACAGGCCTCCTACGAGCAGTACTTC.

The chain joins TRBV7-9 to TRBJ1-2, with a weak D call TRBD1 (6 bases). The CDR3 runs to 15 residues. Trimming stripped 1 base from V and 2 bases from J, with 11 bases between. Looked up from germline, CDR1 is SEHNR and CDR2 is FQNEAQ (reference sequence). CDR3 coding DNA: TGTGCCAGCAGCTTAGGACAGGAGAAGAACTATGGCTACACCTTC. Translating gives CASSLGQEKNYGYTF.

The chain employs TRBV18 and TRBJ1-3, with a tentative D call TRBD1 (6 bases). The CDR3 totals 15 residues. Per the germline V gene, CDR1 is KGHSH and CDR2 is LQKENI. Trimming removed 6 bases at V and 2 bases at J, with 14 bases between. The CDR3 here is CASSRGQITGNTIYF. CDR3 DNA sequence: TGTGCCAGCTCGCGCGGACAGATCACTGGAAACACCATATATTTT.

Here the CDR3 DNA reads TGCGCCAGCAGCCAAGATGGGGGAGCCAATCAGCCCCAGCATTTT. Its protein is CASSQDGGANQPQHF. This chain links TRBV4-3 with TRBJ1-5, with a possible D match to TRBD1 (5 bases). Between the trimmed V and J ends, which lost 0 bases and 3 bases, there was a span of 9 bases. From germline, CDR1 is LGHNA and CDR2 YSLEER. The CDR3 contains 15 residues.

This clone was found a few times. This chain joins TRBV6-1 and TRBJ2-2; D might be TRBD1 (5 bases). The CDR3 totals 13 residues. The V and J ends lost 5 bases and 4 bases respectively, with 8 bases between them. Germline assignment: CDR1 MNHNS and CDR2 SASEGT. The CDR3 protein is CASSSQGTGELFF. The CDR3 bases are TGTGCCAGCAGTTCCCAGGGCACCGGGGAGCTGTTTTTT.

The J gene is TRBJ1-4, the V gene TRBV28, with TRBD1 matching over 8 bases. V trimming: 9 bases; J trimming: 5 bases; junction bases outside the gene matches: 5. The CDR3 runs 13 residues. The germline V gene has CDR1 MDHEN and CDR2 SYDVKM. The CDR3 loop reads CASVDRVNEKLFF. Here the CDR3 DNA reads TGTGCCAGTGTGGACAGGGTAAATGAAAAACTGTTTTTT.

The V gene is TRBV19, the J gene TRBJ2-5; 9 positions agree with TRBD1. V lost 6 bases, J lost 5 bases, and 7 bases stayed unmatched. Germline V CDR1 and CDR2: LNHDA, SQIVND (reference sequence). This CDR3 comprises 14 residues. The CDR3 here is CASRTGGRGETQYF. The CDR3 DNA reads TGTGCCAGTAGGACAGGGGGTAGGGGTGAGACCCAGTACTTC.

This chain links TRBV28 with TRBJ2-1; D possibly corresponds to TRBD2 (6 bases). The V end was cut by 7 bases, the J end by 2 bases, with 18 bases between. Germline lookup yields CDR1 MDHEN and CDR2 SYDVKM. This CDR3 is 16 amino acids long. Here the CDR3 reads CASTDSGGIPYNEQFF. CDR3 bases: TGTGCCAGCACCGACTCAGGAGGGATCCCCTACAATGAGCAGTTCTTC.

This sequence joins TRBV5-1 and TRBJ2-5; 8 nucleotides align to TRBD1. This CDR3 has 15 amino acids. The germline V gene encodes CDR1 SGHRS and CDR2 YFSETQ. V lost 4 bases, J lost 2 bases, and 7 bases stayed unmatched. In nucleotides, the CDR3 is TGCGCCAGCAGCGGCGGGACAGGAGATCAAGAGACCCAGTACTTC. This codes for CASSGGTGDQETQYF.

This clone was observed once. The J gene is TRBJ1-3, the V gene TRBV11-2; 8 bases line up with TRBD1. The V gene end was trimmed by 5 bases and the J gene end by 0 bases; junction bases not matched to a gene: 3. The CDR3 covers 15 residues. Germline V lookup: CDR1 SGHAT, CDR2 FQNNGV. CDR3 coding DNA: TGTGCCAGCAGCAACAGGGGGTCCTCTGGAAACACCATATATTTT. As protein: CASSNRGSSGNTIYF.

The table lists this clone with a count of one. The DNA for the CDR3 is TGTGCCAGCAGTTTATTGGGACAGAACTATGGCTACACCTTC. The encoded protein is CASSLLGQNYGYTF. V usage is TRBV28 and J usage is TRBJ1-2; TRBD1 matches at 7 bases. V lost 1 base, J lost 2 bases, and 1 base stayed unmatched. The germline CDR1 and CDR2 sequences are MDHEN and SYDVKM. This CDR3 has 14 residues.

On this clone itself: Additional DNA sequences in this sample encode the identical CDR3. The rearrangement links TRBV3-1 (or the pseudogene TRBV3-2) to TRBJ1-2; D is unclear. CDR1 and CDR2 (germline): LGHDT, YNNKEL (reference sequence). Trimming took off 1 base at V and 4 bases at J, with 4 bases between the two ends. CDR3 length: 12 residues. The CDR3 spells CASSQGGYGYTF. In nucleotides, the CDR3 is TGTGCCAGCAGCCAAGGCGGCTATGGCTACACCTTC.

The chain carries TRBV7-9 and TRBJ2-7; tentative D call: TRBD2 (5 bases). V was shortened by 5 bases and J by 3 bases, with 14 bases between the two germline ends. The CDR3 spans 14 residues. From germline, CDR1 is SEHNR and CDR2 FQNEAQ (reference sequence). The CDR3 region has the DNA TGTGCCAGCAGCCACGGTGGAGCGGACTACGAGCAGTACTTC. Translating gives CASSHGGADYEQYF. Based on the CDR3 plus reference TRBV7-9 and TRBJ2-7, the full variable domain is DTGVSQNPRHKITKRGQNVTFRCDPISEHNRLYWYRQTLGQGPEFLTYFQNEAQLEKSRLLSDRFSAERPKGSFSTLEIQRTEQGDSAMYLCASSHGGADYEQYFGPGTRLTVT.

The chain joins TRBV29-1 to TRBJ1-1; D possibly corresponds to TRBD1 (6 bases). The V end was cut by 1 base, the J end by 11 bases, with 14 bases between. This CDR3 has 12 residues. Germline V gene sequence: CDR1 SQVTM, CDR2 ANQGSEA. CDR3 amino acids: CSVEVGGREAFF. The DNA for the CDR3 is TGCAGCGTTGAAGTTGGGGGGCGGGAGGCTTTCTTT. Combining the CDR3 with reference TRBV29-1 and TRBJ1-1 gives the whole variable domain SAVISQKPSRDICQRGTSLTIQCQVDSQVTMMFWYRQQPGQSLTLIATANQGSEATYESGFVIDKFPISRPNLTFSTLTVSNMSPEDSSIYLCSVEVGGREAFFGQGTRLTVV.

This clone was counted a few times. The gene calls are TRBV19 and TRBJ1-4, with unresolved D. This CDR3 has 13 amino acids. V was clipped by 1 base and J by 8 bases, with 8 bases between them. Germline V gene sequence: CDR1 LNHDA, CDR2 SQIVND (reference sequence). The CDR3 sequence is CASSIGMGEKLFF. The CDR3 DNA reads as TGTGCCAGTAGTATAGGGATGGGGGAAAAACTGTTTTTT.

The genes are TRBV10-3 and TRBJ1-2; D is perhaps TRBD1 (5 bases). Trimming left V 10 bases short and J 3 bases short, with 12 bases between. This CDR3 region has 12 residues. From germline, CDR1 is ENHRY and CDR2 SYGVKD. The CDR3 bases are TGTGCCACCGTAGTAGGGGACTATGGCTACACCTTC. Amino acids: CATVVGDYGYTF.

The CDR3 loop reads CASSYERTYEQYF. The CDR3 DNA reads as TGTGCCAGCAGTTACGAGCGAACCTACGAGCAGTACTTC. The chain joins TRBV6-8 to TRBJ2-7; D gene uncertain. This CDR3 contains 13 residues. Trimming left V 2 bases short and J 2 bases short, with 7 bases between. Per germline, CDR1 MNHGY and CDR2 SAAAGT.

The rearrangement links TRBV2 to TRBJ1-2, with 8 bases fitting TRBD1. This CDR3 region has 15 residues. With V trimmed by 2 bases and J by 8 bases, 10 bases remained unmatched. Germline CDR1 and CDR2: SNHLY and FYNNEI. CDR3 amino acids: CASSERTGSTEGYTF. The DNA of the CDR3 is TGTGCCAGCAGTGAAAGGACAGGGAGCACAGAAGGCTACACCTTC.

This clone was observed a few times. V gene TRBV30 combines with J gene TRBJ2-2; D is ambiguous. V dropped 7 bases and J dropped 0 bases, with 12 bases sitting between them. Germline CDR1 and CDR2: GTSNPN and SVGIG (reference sequence). The CDR3 runs to 14 residues. In DNA, the CDR3 is TGTGCCTTAAGATGGGCCCCGAACACCGGGGAGCTGTTTTTT. Translating gives CALRWAPNTGELFF.

This chain joins TRBV28 and TRBJ1-2; D is undetermined. This CDR3 region has 12 residues. Per germline, CDR1 MDHEN and CDR2 SYDVKM. The V gene lost 6 bases and the J gene lost 7 bases, with 12 bases spanning the gap. CDR3 sequence: CASRASAPGYTF. The CDR3 DNA is TGTGCCAGCAGGGCGTCGGCACCTGGCTACACCTTC.

CDR3 coding DNA: TGCGCCAGCAGCCAAATGACAGGTCTCAGGTCCTACGAGCAGTACTTC. Amino acid sequence: CASSQMTGLRSYEQYF. V gene TRBV4-3 combines with J gene TRBJ2-7; TRBD1 might be the D (6 bases). V dropped 2 bases and J dropped 1 base, with 15 bases sitting between them. Germline-derived CDR1 and CDR2 are LGHNA and YSLEER. The CDR3 sequence is 16 residues long.

In DNA, the CDR3 is TGTGCCAGCAGCTTGACTCCCTCCTACGAGCAGTACTTC. Amino acid sequence: CASSLTPSYEQYF. The chain is built from TRBV7-6 and TRBJ2-7; D is unresolved. Germline V gene sequence: CDR1 SGHVS, CDR2 FNYEAQ. The CDR3 runs to 13 residues. The ends were cut back, 3 bases at V and 0 bases at J, with 6 bases in the middle.

This clone has just one count. J is TRBJ2-5 and V is TRBV14, with TRBD1 matching over 9 bases. The CDR3 is 15 amino acids. Germline CDR1 is SGHDN and CDR2 is FVKESK. Trimming took 3 bases from V and 3 from J; bases not matched to a gene: 5. As DNA, the CDR3 is TGTGCCAGCAGCCAGGGGGGACAGGGTAAAGAGACCCAGTACTTC. Protein product: CASSQGGQGKETQYF.

The chain employs TRBV4-3 and TRBJ2-1; D is ambiguous. Deletions cut 1 base from V and 2 bases from J, with 3 bases between. CDR3 length: 13 amino acids. The germline gives CDR1 LGHNA, CDR2 YSLEER. In nucleotides, the CDR3 is TGCGCCAGCAGCCAAGGGGCCTACAATGAGCAGTTCTTC. Translated: CASSQGAYNEQFF.

The table lists this clone with a count of one. The rearrangement joins TRBV7-9 to TRBJ1-2; D is unclear. Germline-derived CDR1 and CDR2 are SEHNR and FQNEAQ (reference sequence). The V end lost 5 bases, the J end lost 1 base, and 11 bases lay between the germline ends. There are 14 residues in the CDR3. The CDR3 spells CASSPDGFNYGYTF. The CDR3 nucleotides read TGTGCCAGCAGCCCGGACGGGTTTAACTATGGCTACACCTTC.

This clone was observed a few times. V usage is TRBV7-2 and J usage is TRBJ1-1; D is perhaps TRBD1 (6 bases). Germline V gene data show CDR1 as SGHTA and CDR2 as FQGNSA. Trimming took off 5 bases at V and 5 bases at J, with 9 bases between the two ends. CDR3 length: 12 residues. The CDR3 is CASSRGRTEAFF. CDR3 sequence (DNA): TGTGCCAGCAGCAGGGGGAGAACTGAAGCTTTCTTT.

This clone was seen only a few times. The chain links TRBV28 to TRBJ2-7; D ambiguous. V lost 3 bases to trimming and J lost 3 bases, with 3 bases between them. The CDR3 has 11 amino acids. Germline-derived CDR1 and CDR2 are MDHEN and SYDVKM. For the CDR3, the DNA is TGTGCCAGCAGTTTGATCTACGAGCAGTACTTC. It codes for CASSLIYEQYF.